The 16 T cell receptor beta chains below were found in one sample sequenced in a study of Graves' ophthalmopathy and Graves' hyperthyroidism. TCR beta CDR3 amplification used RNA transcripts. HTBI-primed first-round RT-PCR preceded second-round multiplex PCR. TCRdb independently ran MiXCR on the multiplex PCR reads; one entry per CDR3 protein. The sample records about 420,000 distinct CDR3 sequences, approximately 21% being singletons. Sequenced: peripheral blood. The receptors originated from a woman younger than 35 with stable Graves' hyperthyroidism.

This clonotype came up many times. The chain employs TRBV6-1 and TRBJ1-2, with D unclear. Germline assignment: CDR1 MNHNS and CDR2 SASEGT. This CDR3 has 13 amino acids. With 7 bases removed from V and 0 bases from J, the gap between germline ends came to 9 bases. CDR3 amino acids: CASTPGANYGYTF. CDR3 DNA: TGTGCCAGCACTCCGGGCGCTAACTATGGCTACACCTTC.

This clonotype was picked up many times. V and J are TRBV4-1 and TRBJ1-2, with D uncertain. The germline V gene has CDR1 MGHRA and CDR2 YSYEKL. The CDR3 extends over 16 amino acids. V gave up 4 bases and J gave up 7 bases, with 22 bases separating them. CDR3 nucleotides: TGCGCCAGCAGCCTCCTCCAGACCGATCGCGTTGGTGGCTACACCTTC. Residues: CASSLLQTDRVGGYTF.

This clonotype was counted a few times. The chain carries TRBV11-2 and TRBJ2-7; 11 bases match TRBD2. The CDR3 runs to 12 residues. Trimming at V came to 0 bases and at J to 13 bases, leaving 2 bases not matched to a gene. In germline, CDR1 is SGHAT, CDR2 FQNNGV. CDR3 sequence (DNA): TGTGCCAGCAGCTTAGATAGCGGGAGGGGATACTTC. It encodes CASSLDSGRGYF.

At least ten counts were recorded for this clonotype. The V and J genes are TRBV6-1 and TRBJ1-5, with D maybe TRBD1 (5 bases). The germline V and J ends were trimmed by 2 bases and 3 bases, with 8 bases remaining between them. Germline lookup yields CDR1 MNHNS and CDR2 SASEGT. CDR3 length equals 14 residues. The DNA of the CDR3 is TGTGCCAGCAGTGAACAGGGTGCCAATCAGCCCCAGCATTTT. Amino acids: CASSEQGANQPQHF.

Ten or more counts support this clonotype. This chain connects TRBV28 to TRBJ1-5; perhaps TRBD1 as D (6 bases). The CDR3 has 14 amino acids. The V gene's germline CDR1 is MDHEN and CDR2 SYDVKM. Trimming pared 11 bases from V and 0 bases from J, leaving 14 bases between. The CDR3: CACRGLHSNQPQHF. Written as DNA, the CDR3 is TGTGCCTGCCGGGGGCTCCATAGCAATCAGCCCCAGCATTTT.

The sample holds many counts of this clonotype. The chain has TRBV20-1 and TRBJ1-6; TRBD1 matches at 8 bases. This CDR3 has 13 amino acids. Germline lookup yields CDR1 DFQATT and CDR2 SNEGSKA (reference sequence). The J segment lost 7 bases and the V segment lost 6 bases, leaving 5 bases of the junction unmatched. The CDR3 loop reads CSAMGQENSPLHF. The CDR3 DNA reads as TGCAGTGCCATGGGACAGGAAAATTCACCCCTCCACTTT.

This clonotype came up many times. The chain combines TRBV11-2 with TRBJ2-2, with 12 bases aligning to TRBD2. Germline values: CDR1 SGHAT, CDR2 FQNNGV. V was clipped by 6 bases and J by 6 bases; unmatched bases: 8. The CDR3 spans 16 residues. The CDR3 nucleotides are TGTGCCAGCAGGCCGACTAGCGGGAGAGTGGCCGGGGAGCTGTTTTTT. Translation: CASRPTSGRVAGELFF.

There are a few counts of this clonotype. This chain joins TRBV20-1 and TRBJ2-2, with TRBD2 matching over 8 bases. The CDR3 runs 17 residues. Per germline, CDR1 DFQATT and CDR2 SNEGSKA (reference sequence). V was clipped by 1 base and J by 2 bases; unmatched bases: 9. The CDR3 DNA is TGCAGTGCTAGAGTGGCTAGCGGGTCTGGAAACACCGGGGAGCTGTTTTTT. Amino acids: CSARVASGSGNTGELFF.

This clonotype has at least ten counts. This CDR3 reads CSVEGTGPREQYF. The CDR3 DNA reads TGCAGCGTTGAAGGGACAGGGCCTCGTGAGCAGTACTTC. The genes are TRBV29-1 and TRBJ2-7, with TRBD1 identical over 8 bases. V shed 1 base, J shed 7 bases, and the junction held 6 bases outside the gene matches. The CDR3 totals 13 residues. The V gene's germline CDR1 is SQVTM and CDR2 ANQGSEA.

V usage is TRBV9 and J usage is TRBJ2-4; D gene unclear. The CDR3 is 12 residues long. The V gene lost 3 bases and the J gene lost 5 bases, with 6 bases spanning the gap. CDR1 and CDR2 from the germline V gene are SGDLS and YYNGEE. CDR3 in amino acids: CASSGQENIQYF. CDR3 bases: TGTGCCAGCAGCGGCCAGGAAAACATTCAGTACTTC.

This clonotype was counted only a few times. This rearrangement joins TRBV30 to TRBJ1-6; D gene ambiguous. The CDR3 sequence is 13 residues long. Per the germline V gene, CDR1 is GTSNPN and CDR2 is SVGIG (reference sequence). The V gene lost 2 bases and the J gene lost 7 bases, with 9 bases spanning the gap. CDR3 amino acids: CAWSTIHNSPLHF. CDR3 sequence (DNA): TGTGCCTGGAGTACGATCCACAATTCACCCCTCCACTTT. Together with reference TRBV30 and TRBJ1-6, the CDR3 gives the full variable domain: SQTIHQWPATLVQPVGSPLSLECTVEGTSNPNLYWYRQAAGRGLQLLFYSVGIGQISSEVPQNLSASRPQDRQFILSSKKLLLSDSGFYLCAWSTIHNSPLHFGNGTRLTVT.

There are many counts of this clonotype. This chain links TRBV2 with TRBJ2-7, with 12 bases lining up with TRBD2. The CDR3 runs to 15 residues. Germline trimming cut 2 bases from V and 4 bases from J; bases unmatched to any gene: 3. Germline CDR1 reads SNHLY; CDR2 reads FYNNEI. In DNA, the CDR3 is TGTGCCAGCAGTGAACTAGCGGGAGGGCCGTACGAGCAGTACTTC. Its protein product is CASSELAGGPYEQYF.

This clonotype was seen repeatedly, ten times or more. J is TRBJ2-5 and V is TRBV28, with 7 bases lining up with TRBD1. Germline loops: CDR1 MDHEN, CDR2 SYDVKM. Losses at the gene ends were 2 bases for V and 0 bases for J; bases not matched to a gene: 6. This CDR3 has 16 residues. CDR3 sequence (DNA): TGTGCCAGCAGTTTAGGCCGACAGGGTAACCAAGAGACCCAGTACTTC. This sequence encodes CASSLGRQGNQETQYF.

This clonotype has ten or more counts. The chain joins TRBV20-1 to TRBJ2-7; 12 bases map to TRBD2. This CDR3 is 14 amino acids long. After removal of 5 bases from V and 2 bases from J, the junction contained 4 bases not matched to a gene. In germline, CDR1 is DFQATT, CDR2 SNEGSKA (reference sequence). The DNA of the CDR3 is TGCAGTGCTCAACTAGCGGGAGGCCCCTACGAGCAGTACTTC. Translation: CSAQLAGGPYEQYF.

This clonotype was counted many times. CDR3 sequence: CSARDRGTEAFF. In nucleotides, the CDR3 is TGCAGTGCTAGAGACAGGGGGACTGAAGCTTTCTTT. The gene calls are TRBV20-1 and TRBJ1-1, with 7 positions matching TRBD1. From germline, CDR1 is DFQATT and CDR2 SNEGSKA (reference sequence). The ends lost 0 bases at V and 5 bases at J; junction bases unmatched: 0. This CDR3 comprises 12 residues.

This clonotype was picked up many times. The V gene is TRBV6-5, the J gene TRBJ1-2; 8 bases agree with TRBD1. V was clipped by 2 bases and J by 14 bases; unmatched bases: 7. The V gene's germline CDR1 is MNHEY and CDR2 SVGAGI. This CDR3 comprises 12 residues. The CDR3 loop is CASSYGQGIQTF. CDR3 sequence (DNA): TGTGCCAGCAGTTACGGACAGGGAATCCAAACCTTC.